This TCR beta chain was retrieved from a study of shared clonotypes between healthy human individuals. Study context: Aged between 18 and 49, the donors were a couple of women and three men.

The CDR3 is made up of 12 amino acids. Germline V CDR1 and CDR2: SGHVS, FQNEAQ. V was cut by 6 bases and J by 6 bases, with 8 bases left in between. Donors comprised only Caucasian adults living in Nashville, Tennessee. Samples underwent the assay at deep level. Unsorted PBMC samples were amplified in replicate PCRs containing around 300 ng DNA, 30,000 to 35,000 T cell genomes. Clones were read by immunoSEQ multiplex PCR, and TCRdb kept only the in-frame ones, dropping some. The profile shows some 530,000 clones, around four fifths of them singletons. The sequence was obtained from a woman in her 40s in good health. Some clones in this sample may be carry-over from other donors' samples. The chain couples TRBV7-8 to TRBJ1-4; maybe TRBD1 (6 bases). Sequencing was performed on PBMCs. CDR3 sequence reads: CASRGTHEKLFF. The DNA of the CDR3 is TGTGCCAGCAGAGGGACACATGAAAAACTGTTTTTT.